This T cell receptor (beta chain) stems from a study of control samples from healthy donors and cancer patients. Using immunoSEQ multiplex PCR, the repertoire was profiled, and TCRdb retains in-frame clones only, with some absent. The data show roughly 120,000 clones, 93% seen once. Per the germline V gene, CDR1 is SGHVS and CDR2 is FQNEAQ. The CDR3 totals 17 residues. The V gene lost 2 bases and the J gene lost 8 bases, with 24 bases spanning the gap. Specimen: blood. This chain links TRBV7-8 with TRBJ1-2; D is undetermined. This sequence was found in a man aged 30-40 years in good health. For the CDR3, the DNA is TGTGCCAGCAGCTTATCATATGGCCCCCTGAACGTTCGGGGCTACACCTTC. This encodes CASSLSYGPLNVRGYTF. The full variable domain, its missing parts supplied by reference TRBV7-8 and TRBJ1-2, is GAGVSQSPRYKVAKRGQDVALRCDPISGHVSLFWYQQALGQGPEFLTYFQNEAQLDKSGLPSDRFFAERPEGSVSTLKIQRTQQEDSAVYLCASSLSYGPLNVRGYTFGSGTRLTVV.